These 7 T cell receptor beta chains originate from one sample sequenced in a study of T cells in localized non-small cell lung cancer. Generated by immunoSEQ multiplex PCR, the TCRdb table keeps only in-frame clones and is missing some. The table lists about 61,000 clones, approximately 90% of them singletons. This material consisted of peripheral blood, taken before any cancer treatment. Receptor source: a man aged 35-69 years with stage I squamous cell lung carcinoma.

This clone was observed a handful of times. The chain uses TRBV7-8 and TRBJ2-7, with unresolved D. This CDR3 region has 15 residues. Trimming stripped 2 bases from V and 3 bases from J, with 14 bases between. Per the germline V gene, CDR1 is SGHVS and CDR2 is FQNEAQ. In DNA form, the CDR3 reads TGTGCCAGCAGCTTATTCCAGAAGACCGGCTACGAGCAGTACTTC. Translation gives CASSLFQKTGYEQYF.

The gene calls are TRBV2 and TRBJ2-7; 8 bases align to TRBD1. Germline CDR1 reads SNHLY; CDR2 reads FYNNEI. This CDR3 has 14 amino acids. V dropped 3 bases and J dropped 6; count of bases not matched to a gene: 7. Written as DNA, the CDR3 is TGTGCCAGCAGTGATCAGGGGGCGGTAACCGAGCAGTACTTC. This translates into CASSDQGAVTEQYF. Full variable domain (outside the CDR3, taken from reference TRBV2 and TRBJ2-7): EPEVTQTPSHQVTQMGQEVILRCVPISNHLYFYWYRQILGQKVEFLVSFYNNEISEKSEIFDDQFSVERPDGSNFTLKIRSTKLEDSAMYFCASSDQGAVTEQYFGPGTRLTVT.

V usage is TRBV5-1 and J usage is TRBJ2-7; 8 nucleotides match TRBD2. The germline V gene has CDR1 SGHRS and CDR2 YFSETQ. CDR3 size: 14 residues. The J segment lost 6 bases and the V segment lost 1 base, leaving 6 bases of the junction unmatched. The CDR3 spells CASSLPGGASEQYF. The DNA of the CDR3 is TGCGCCAGCAGCTTGCCGGGAGGGGCGAGCGAGCAGTACTTC. Based on the CDR3 plus reference TRBV5-1 and TRBJ2-7, the full variable domain is KAGVTQTPRYLIKTRGQQVTLSCSPISGHRSVSWYQQTPGQGLQFLFEYFSETQRNKGNFPGRFSGRQFSNSRSEMNVSTLELGDSALYLCASSLPGGASEQYFGPGTRLTVT.

The V gene is TRBV6-4, the J gene TRBJ2-7; unclear D gene. Germline V CDR1 and CDR2: MRHNA, SNTAGT. Trimming took 5 bases from V and 2 from J, leaving 13 bases between them. The CDR3 runs 14 residues. For the CDR3, the DNA is TGTGCCAGCAGTCGAGAGGCAGGCCCCTACGAGCAGTACTTC. Translated: CASSREAGPYEQYF.

The rearrangement uses TRBV6-6 and TRBJ2-7; D is ambiguous. CDR3 length equals 14 residues. Looked up from germline, CDR1 is MNHNY and CDR2 is SVGAGI (reference sequence). Trimming took 6 bases from V and 5 from J, leaving 17 bases between them. In DNA, the CDR3 is TGTGCCAGCAGCCCCCAGAGGCCGGCTAACGAGCAGTACTTC. Amino acid sequence: CASSPQRPANEQYF.

This chain links TRBV4-2 with TRBJ2-7, with 7 nucleotides matching TRBD2. Germline V gives CDR1 LGHNA, CDR2 YNFKEQ. V shed 0 bases and J 3 bases; nucleotides not matched to a gene: 17. This CDR3 region has 19 residues. The CDR3 region is CASSQEGDRGAGRGYEQYF. CDR3 DNA: TGTGCCAGCAGCCAAGAAGGGGATCGTGGAGCGGGAAGGGGCTACGAGCAGTACTTC.

This clone has more than one count but fewer than ten. The rearrangement uses TRBV2 and TRBJ2-4; no definite D call. With 4 bases removed from V and 0 bases from J, the gap between germline ends came to 13 bases. The CDR3 contains 16 residues. Germline CDR1 SNHLY, CDR2 FYNNEI. The CDR3 region has the DNA TGTGCCAGCAGTGGAAACTTATTACTAGCCAAAAACATTCAGTACTTC. It yields the protein CASSGNLLLAKNIQYF. Using reference TRBV2 and TRBJ2-4 for the parts outside the CDR3, the full variable domain is EPEVTQTPSHQVTQMGQEVILRCVPISNHLYFYWYRQILGQKVEFLVSFYNNEISEKSEIFDDQFSVERPDGSNFTLKIRSTKLEDSAMYFCASSGNLLLAKNIQYFGAGTRLSVL.